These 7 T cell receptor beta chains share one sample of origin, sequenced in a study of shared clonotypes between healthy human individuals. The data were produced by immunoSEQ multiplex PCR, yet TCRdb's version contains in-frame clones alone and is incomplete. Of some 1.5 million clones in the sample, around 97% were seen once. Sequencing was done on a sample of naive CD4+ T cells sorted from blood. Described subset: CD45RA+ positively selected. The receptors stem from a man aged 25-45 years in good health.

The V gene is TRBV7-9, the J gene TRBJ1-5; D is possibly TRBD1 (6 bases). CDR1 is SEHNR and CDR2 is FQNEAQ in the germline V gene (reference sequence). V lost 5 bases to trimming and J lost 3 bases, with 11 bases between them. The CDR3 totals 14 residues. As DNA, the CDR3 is TGTGCCAGCAGCCGCACAGGGAACAATCAGCCCCAGCATTTT. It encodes CASSRTGNNQPQHF.

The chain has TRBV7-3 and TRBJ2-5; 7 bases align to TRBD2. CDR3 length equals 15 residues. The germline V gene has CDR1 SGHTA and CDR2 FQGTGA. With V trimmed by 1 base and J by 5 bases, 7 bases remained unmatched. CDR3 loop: CASSLRREGSETQYF. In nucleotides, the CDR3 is TGTGCCAGCAGCTTAAGGAGGGAGGGTAGCGAGACCCAGTACTTC.

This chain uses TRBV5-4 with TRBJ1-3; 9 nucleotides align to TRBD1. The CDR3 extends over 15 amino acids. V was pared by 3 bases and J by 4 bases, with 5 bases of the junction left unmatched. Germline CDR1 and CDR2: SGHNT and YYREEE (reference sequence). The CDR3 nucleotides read TGTGCCAGCAGCTCAGGGGACAGGGACGGAAACACCATATATTTT. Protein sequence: CASSSGDRDGNTIYF.

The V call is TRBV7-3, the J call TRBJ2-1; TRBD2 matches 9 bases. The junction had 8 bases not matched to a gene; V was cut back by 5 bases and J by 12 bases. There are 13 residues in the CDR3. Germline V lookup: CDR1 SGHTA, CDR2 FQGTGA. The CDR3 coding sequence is TGTGCCAGCAGCCCCCCCCTAGCGGGGACGCAGTTCTTC. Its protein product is CASSPPLAGTQFF. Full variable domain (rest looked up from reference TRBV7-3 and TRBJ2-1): GAGVSQTPSNKVTEKGKYVELRCDPISGHTALYWYRQSLGQGPEFLIYFQGTGAADDSGLPNDRFFAVRPEGSVSTLKIQRTERGDSAVYLCASSPPLAGTQFFGPGTRLTVL.

The CDR3 region is CASSQKGVAGNTIYF. CDR3 DNA sequence: TGTGCCAGCAGCCAAAAGGGCGTCGCTGGAAACACCATATATTTT. The rearrangement joins TRBV14 to TRBJ1-3; no firm D call. Germline V gives CDR1 SGHDN, CDR2 FVKESK. The germline V and J ends were trimmed by 2 bases and 2 bases, with 10 bases remaining between them. This CDR3 is 15 amino acids long.

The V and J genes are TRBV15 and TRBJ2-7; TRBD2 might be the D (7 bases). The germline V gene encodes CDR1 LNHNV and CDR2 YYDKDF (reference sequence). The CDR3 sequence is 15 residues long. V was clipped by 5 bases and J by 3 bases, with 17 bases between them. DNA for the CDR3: TGTGCCACCAGCGGAGTTGGGGGGGCCGACTACGAGCAGTACTTC. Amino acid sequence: CATSGVGGADYEQYF.

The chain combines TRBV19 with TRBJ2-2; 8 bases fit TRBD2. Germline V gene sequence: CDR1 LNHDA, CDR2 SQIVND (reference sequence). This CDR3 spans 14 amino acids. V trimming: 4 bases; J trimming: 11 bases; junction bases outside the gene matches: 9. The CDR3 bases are TGTGCCAGTAGTACCCCGGGCCGGGGGGGCGAGCTGTTTTTT. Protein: CASSTPGRGGELFF. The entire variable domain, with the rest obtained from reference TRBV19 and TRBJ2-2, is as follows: DGGITQSPKYLFRKEGQNVTLSCEQNLNHDAMYWYRQDPGQGLRLIYYSQIVNDFQKGDIAEGYSVSREKKESFPLTVTSAQKNPTAFYLCASSTPGRGGELFFGEGSRLTVL.